These T cell receptor beta chains were read from a single sample in a study of graft-versus-host responses after intestinal transplantation. Clones were sequenced by immunoSEQ multiplex PCR, and TCRdb holds only the in-frame ones, with some missing. Of some 90,000 clones in the sample, about nine tenths are singletons; the top ten hold 6%. For these receptors, no antigen is known. The sequences come from unstimulated CD8+ T cells sorted from spleen or lymph node cells, collected before intestinal transplant. Every receptor here comes from a human donor who received an intestinal transplant. Both conserved end residues are part of each CDR3. D genes are given only for firm matches. Some rows mark clone size as missing; the rest say once, few, many or name a class of expanded clone.

j_call: TRBJ2-7
v_call: TRBV5-6
clone_size: .
d_call: .
cdr3_nt: TGTGCCAGCAGCTCCACCGGGGCCTACGAGCAGTACTTC
cdr3_aa: CASSSTGAYEQYF

j_call: TRBJ2-7
v_call: TRBV6-5
clone_size: few
d_call: TRBD1
cdr3_nt: TGTGCCAGCAGTGTTGGAGAGACAGGGTCCTACGAGCAGTACTTC
cdr3_aa: CASSVGETGSYEQYF

j_call: TRBJ2-7
v_call: TRBV20-1
clone_size: .
d_call: .
cdr3_nt: TGCAGTGCTCGACAGTCCTACGAGCAGTACTTC
cdr3_aa: CSARQSYEQYF

j_call: TRBJ2-1
v_call: TRBV19
clone_size: .
d_call: .
cdr3_nt: TGTGCCAGTAGTATCGCTAGCCCCTACAATGAGCAGTTCTTC
cdr3_aa: CASSIASPYNEQFF

j_call: TRBJ2-7
v_call: TRBV9
clone_size: .
d_call: TRBD1
cdr3_nt: TGTGCCAGCAGCCTGCGACAGGGAAGGAAGCAGTACTTC
cdr3_aa: CASSLRQGRKQYF

j_call: TRBJ2-5
v_call: TRBV25-1
clone_size: .
d_call: TRBD2
cdr3_nt: TGTGCCAGCAGTGAATCTTTAGCGGGGTACCAAGAGACCCAGTACTTC
cdr3_aa: CASSESLAGYQETQYF

j_call: TRBJ1-1
v_call: TRBV10-2
clone_size: .
d_call: .
cdr3_nt: TGCGCCAGCAGGGTAACAGAGAACACTGAAGCTTTCTTT
cdr3_aa: CASRVTENTEAFF

j_call: TRBJ1-1
v_call: TRBV5-4
clone_size: .
d_call: .
cdr3_nt: TGTGCCAGCAGCTTCGTGGGGGGGGACTGGCAGCCTGAGGCTTTCTTT
cdr3_aa: CASSFVGGDWQPEAFF

j_call: TRBJ2-2
v_call: TRBV27
clone_size: .
d_call: TRBD1
cdr3_nt: TGTGCCAGCAGTTTATGGCAGGGGGACACCGGGGAGCTGTTTTTT
cdr3_aa: CASSLWQGDTGELFF

j_call: TRBJ2-3
v_call: TRBV30
clone_size: once
d_call: .
cdr3_nt: TGTGCCTGGAGTGTCCCAACAGATACGCAGTATTTT
cdr3_aa: CAWSVPTDTQYF

j_call: TRBJ1-3
v_call: TRBV7-7
clone_size: .
d_call: TRBD1
cdr3_nt: TGTGCCAGCAGCTCGCAGGGGGGAGAGTTT
cdr3_aa: CASSSQGGEF

j_call: TRBJ2-5
v_call: TRBV11-2
clone_size: .
d_call: TRBD1
cdr3_nt: TGTGCCAGCAGCTTATGGACAGGGGAAGAGACCCAGTACTTC
cdr3_aa: CASSLWTGEETQYF

j_call: TRBJ2-7
v_call: TRBV27
clone_size: .
d_call: TRBD2
cdr3_nt: TGTGCCAGCGGGGACTACTACGAGCAGTACTTC
cdr3_aa: CASGDYYEQYF

j_call: TRBJ1-1
v_call: TRBV29-1
clone_size: once
d_call: .
cdr3_nt: TGCAGCGTTGACATGACAGGTGGAGGGACTGAAGCTTTCTTT
cdr3_aa: CSVDMTGGGTEAFF

j_call: TRBJ1-1
v_call: TRBV5-1
clone_size: .
d_call: TRBD1
cdr3_nt: TGCGCCAGCAGCCCGCCAGGGGGAGGGACTGAAGCTTTCTTT
cdr3_aa: CASSPPGGGTEAFF

j_call: TRBJ2-5
v_call: TRBV11-2
clone_size: .
d_call: .
cdr3_nt: TGTGCCAGCAGCTTAGATCTCCCCGGTACCCAAGAGACCCAGTACTTC
cdr3_aa: CASSLDLPGTQETQYF

j_call: TRBJ2-7
v_call: TRBV6-1
clone_size: few
d_call: TRBD1
cdr3_nt: TGTGCCAGCAGGACAGGGGACTACGAGCAGTACTTC
cdr3_aa: CASRTGDYEQYF

j_call: TRBJ2-7
v_call: TRBV7-2
clone_size: .
d_call: TRBD2
cdr3_nt: TGTGCCAGCAGCTTAGCCCTGACTAGCGGGTTGAATAATCAGTACTTC
cdr3_aa: CASSLALTSGLNNQYF

j_call: TRBJ2-7
v_call: TRBV28
clone_size: .
d_call: .
cdr3_nt: TGTGCCAGCAGTTGGGGCTACGAGCAGTACTTC
cdr3_aa: CASSWGYEQYF

j_call: TRBJ2-1
v_call: TRBV27
clone_size: few
d_call: .
cdr3_nt: TGTGCCAGCAGTCTAGGGTTTACGAACAATGAGCAGTTCTTC
cdr3_aa: CASSLGFTNNEQFF

j_call: TRBJ1-2
v_call: TRBV19
clone_size: .
d_call: .
cdr3_nt: TGTGCCAGTAGTATGCGACCTACCGTTGGACATGGCTACACCTTC
cdr3_aa: CASSMRPTVGHGYTF

j_call: TRBJ2-1
v_call: TRBV4-1
clone_size: .
d_call: .
cdr3_nt: TGCGCCAGCAGCCAAGTTTACTTCTACAATGAGCAGTTCTTC
cdr3_aa: CASSQVYFYNEQFF

j_call: TRBJ2-1
v_call: TRBV7-6
clone_size: .
d_call: TRBD2
cdr3_nt: TGTGCCAGCAGCTTAGTATTAGCGGGGGGGCCCTCCAATGAGCAGTTCTTC
cdr3_aa: CASSLVLAGGPSNEQFF

j_call: TRBJ2-7
v_call: TRBV18
clone_size: .
d_call: TRBD1
cdr3_nt: TGTGCCAGCTCAGGTGCCCGGGACAGCCCCTACGAGCAGTACTTC
cdr3_aa: CASSGARDSPYEQYF

j_call: TRBJ2-1
v_call: TRBV11-2
clone_size: once
d_call: .
cdr3_nt: TGTGCCAGCAGCTTGGGGGGGCTTAGCTCCAATGAGCAGTTCTTC
cdr3_aa: CASSLGGLSSNEQFF

j_call: TRBJ1-6
v_call: TRBV4-1
clone_size: .
d_call: .
cdr3_nt: TGCGCCAGCAGCCAACCCCGACAGGCACCTAATTCACCCCTCCACTTT
cdr3_aa: CASSQPRQAPNSPLHF

j_call: TRBJ1-2
v_call: TRBV2
clone_size: once
d_call: .
cdr3_nt: TGTGCCAGCATAGTGGGTAACTATGGCTACACCTTC
cdr3_aa: CASIVGNYGYTF

j_call: TRBJ1-1
v_call: TRBV9
clone_size: .
d_call: .
cdr3_nt: TGTGCCAGCAGCGTAGCCAAGGACGTTATTAACACTGAAGCTTTCTTT
cdr3_aa: CASSVAKDVINTEAFF

j_call: TRBJ2-1
v_call: TRBV5-1
clone_size: .
d_call: .
cdr3_nt: TGCGCCAGTAATGACCCGTGGCATGAGCAGTTCTTC
cdr3_aa: CASNDPWHEQFF

j_call: TRBJ2-7
v_call: TRBV19
clone_size: .
d_call: TRBD1
cdr3_nt: TGTGCCAGTAGTGGAGCGGGACAGGGGGCCTACGAGCAGTACTTC
cdr3_aa: CASSGAGQGAYEQYF

j_call: TRBJ2-5
v_call: TRBV11-2
clone_size: .
d_call: .
cdr3_nt: TGTGCCAGCAGCTCGCCTGGGGCAGTACAAGAGACCCAGTACTTC
cdr3_aa: CASSSPGAVQETQYF

j_call: TRBJ1-1
v_call: TRBV2
clone_size: .
d_call: .
cdr3_nt: TGTGCCAGCACGGGACCGCTGAACACTGAAGCTTTCTTT
cdr3_aa: CASTGPLNTEAFF

j_call: TRBJ2-7
v_call: TRBV6-5
clone_size: few
d_call: .
cdr3_nt: TGTGCCAGCAGTTCTGACGTCTACGAGCAGTACTTC
cdr3_aa: CASSSDVYEQYF

j_call: TRBJ1-6
v_call: TRBV9
clone_size: .
d_call: .
cdr3_nt: TGTGCCAGCAGCGCCTCGGACAGCCTAAATAATTCACCCCTCCACTTT
cdr3_aa: CASSASDSLNNSPLHF

j_call: TRBJ2-1
v_call: TRBV2
clone_size: .
d_call: .
cdr3_nt: TGTGCCAGCAGTCCCAGTGCAAATGAGCAGTTCTTC
cdr3_aa: CASSPSANEQFF

j_call: TRBJ2-2
v_call: TRBV6-1
clone_size: .
d_call: .
cdr3_nt: TGTGCCAGCAGTGTTACAGGAGGGGACACCGGGGAGCTGTTTTTT
cdr3_aa: CASSVTGGDTGELFF

j_call: TRBJ2-5
v_call: TRBV9
clone_size: .
d_call: .
cdr3_nt: TGTGCCAGCAGCGGGACAGACCAAGAGACCCAGTACTTC
cdr3_aa: CASSGTDQETQYF

j_call: TRBJ2-3
v_call: TRBV6-1
clone_size: .
d_call: TRBD2
cdr3_nt: TGTGCCAGCAGCGAAACCCCCGGACTAGCGGGGGGGCTTAAAACAGATACGCAGTATTTT
cdr3_aa: CASSETPGLAGGLKTDTQYF

j_call: TRBJ1-1
v_call: TRBV6-5
clone_size: .
d_call: .
cdr3_nt: TGTGCCAGCAGTTACCAGCCTGTAACGGCAGGTGAAGCTTTCTTT
cdr3_aa: CASSYQPVTAGEAFF

j_call: TRBJ1-5
v_call: TRBV6-5
clone_size: .
d_call: .
cdr3_nt: TGTGCCAGCAGCCCCCGGAAACTGAGTCAGCCCCAGCATTTT
cdr3_aa: CASSPRKLSQPQHF

j_call: TRBJ2-2
v_call: TRBV4-1
clone_size: .
d_call: .
cdr3_nt: TGCGCCAGCAGCCAAGAGCAGGGGCTAAGCACCGGGGAGCTGTTTTTT
cdr3_aa: CASSQEQGLSTGELFF

j_call: TRBJ2-1
v_call: TRBV15
clone_size: .
d_call: .
cdr3_nt: TGTGCCACCAGCAGAGATCTGGGCCAAACCTACAATGAGCAGTTCTTC
cdr3_aa: CATSRDLGQTYNEQFF

j_call: TRBJ2-1
v_call: TRBV14
clone_size: once
d_call: .
cdr3_nt: TGTGCCAGCAGCTCACCTAGCTCCTACAATGAGCAGTTCTTC
cdr3_aa: CASSSPSSYNEQFF

j_call: TRBJ2-1
v_call: TRBV7-6
clone_size: once
d_call: TRBD2
cdr3_nt: TGTGCCAGCAGCTTTAGCGGGAAGGGGCAGTTCTTC
cdr3_aa: CASSFSGKGQFF

j_call: TRBJ1-4
v_call: TRBV28
clone_size: .
d_call: .
cdr3_nt: TGTGCCAGCAGTGTCCACCTCACAGGGCCCGATGAAAAACTGTTTTTT
cdr3_aa: CASSVHLTGPDEKLFF

j_call: TRBJ2-5
v_call: TRBV6-1
clone_size: .
d_call: TRBD2
cdr3_nt: TGCGGGACTAGCGGGAGATCTGTGTTGGTGGCCCAGTACTTC
cdr3_aa: CGTSGRSVLVAQYF

j_call: TRBJ1-5
v_call: TRBV9
clone_size: .
d_call: TRBD1
cdr3_nt: TGTGCCAGCAGCGCGTCCGGGACAGCTAATCAGCCCCAGCATTTT
cdr3_aa: CASSASGTANQPQHF

j_call: TRBJ1-4
v_call: TRBV19
clone_size: .
d_call: .
cdr3_nt: TGTGCCAGTAGTATCCGCGGGGTTCATGAAAAACTGTTTTTT
cdr3_aa: CASSIRGVHEKLFF

j_call: TRBJ2-6
v_call: TRBV5-1
clone_size: .
d_call: .
cdr3_nt: TGCGCCAGCAGCCGTCTTAGCTCTGGGGCCAACGTCCTGACTTTC
cdr3_aa: CASSRLSSGANVLTF

j_call: TRBJ2-7
v_call: TRBV5-4
clone_size: once
d_call: .
cdr3_nt: TGTGCCAGCAGTCGGGACGGAGAGAGCCTCTACGAGCAGTACTTC
cdr3_aa: CASSRDGESLYEQYF

j_call: TRBJ2-7
v_call: TRBV7-6
clone_size: .
d_call: TRBD2
cdr3_nt: TGTGCCAGCAGCTTAGTCATAGCGGGGGGACGAAGCTCCTACGAGCAGTACTTC
cdr3_aa: CASSLVIAGGRSSYEQYF

j_call: TRBJ2-2
v_call: TRBV13
clone_size: .
d_call: TRBD2
cdr3_nt: TGTGCCAGCAGCGGACTAGCGACCGGGGAGCTGTTTTTT
cdr3_aa: CASSGLATGELFF

j_call: TRBJ1-1
v_call: TRBV19
clone_size: .
d_call: .
cdr3_nt: TGTGCCAGTAGCAAAGGGACTGAAGCTTTCTTT
cdr3_aa: CASSKGTEAFF

j_call: TRBJ2-5
v_call: TRBV6-1
clone_size: .
d_call: TRBD2
cdr3_nt: TGTGCCAGCATTGATAGCGGGGGGGCTACTCAAGAGACCCAGTACTTC
cdr3_aa: CASIDSGGATQETQYF

j_call: TRBJ2-2
v_call: TRBV7-7
clone_size: .
d_call: .
cdr3_nt: TGTGCCAGCAGGTTTACTAGCTGTACCTACACCGGGGAGCTGTTTTTT
cdr3_aa: CASRFTSCTYTGELFF

j_call: TRBJ2-1
v_call: TRBV9
clone_size: .
d_call: .
cdr3_nt: TGTGCCAGCAGCGTAGAAGCACGTGATTTCAATGAGCAGTTCTTC
cdr3_aa: CASSVEARDFNEQFF

j_call: TRBJ2-2
v_call: TRBV9
clone_size: .
d_call: .
cdr3_nt: TGTGCCAGCAGCGTAGGTACAGGGAGGTTCTCCGGGGAGCTGTTTTTT
cdr3_aa: CASSVGTGRFSGELFF

j_call: TRBJ1-5
v_call: TRBV20-1
clone_size: .
d_call: .
cdr3_nt: TGCAGTGCTAGCGATGGTCAGCCCCAGCATTTT
cdr3_aa: CSASDGQPQHF

j_call: TRBJ1-2
v_call: TRBV19
clone_size: .
d_call: .
cdr3_nt: TGTGCCAGTAGTGCCTGGGATCGCGTTTCACCCTACACCTTC
cdr3_aa: CASSAWDRVSPYTF